A single sample is the source of the 25 T cell receptor beta chains below, sequenced in a study of T cells after posttransplantation cyclophosphamide (dated by TCRdb to about 2016). Library prep was done by the immunoSEQ multiplex PCR assay. The source is immuneACCESS, and TCRdb retained only in-frame sequences with V and J called. Part of the clones is not carried over; for the studies checked, unresolved V genes explain less than half of this, and the remainder is unexplained. The table notes some 38,000 clones here, none of them singletons. The ten largest clonotypes hold 2.5% of the sample. Sequencing input: PBMCs. The receptors were sampled from a man aged 50-60 years in good health, CMV-negative, and a related stem cell transplant donor.

Many counts were recorded for this clone. J is TRBJ2-7 and V is TRBV25-1; TRBD2 agrees at 9 bases. Per the germline V gene, CDR1 is MGHDK and CDR2 is SYGVNS. V shed 4 bases, J shed 5 bases, and the junction held 9 bases outside the gene matches. CDR3 length: 15 amino acids. This CDR3 reads CASSGAGGALHEQYF. CDR3 sequence (DNA): TGTGCCAGCAGTGGGGCGGGAGGGGCATTGCACGAGCAGTACTTC.

This clone was counted only a few times. The genes are TRBV19 and TRBJ2-2, with a tentative D call TRBD2 (6 bases). Trimming shortened V by 6 bases and J by 1 base, and 15 bases separated the two germline ends. The CDR3 spans 16 residues. CDR1 is LNHDA and CDR2 is SQIVND in the germline V gene (reference sequence). CDR3 loop: CASRSKTRGNTGELFF. The CDR3 DNA follows: TGTGCCAGTAGGAGCAAGACTAGAGGGAACACCGGGGAGCTGTTTTTT.

This clone was counted at least ten times. The chain couples TRBV27 to TRBJ2-7; TRBD1 is a possible D gene (6 bases). V was cut by 4 bases and J by 1 base, with 8 bases left in between. The germline CDR1 and CDR2 sequences are MNHEY and SMNVEV (reference sequence). CDR3 length: 13 amino acids. CDR3: CASSWGQSYEQYF. CDR3 DNA sequence: TGTGCCAGCAGTTGGGGGCAGTCCTACGAGCAGTACTTC.

This clone was recorded at least ten times. The V and J genes are TRBV6-5 and TRBJ1-4, with D possibly TRBD1 on 5 matching bases. The CDR3 loop spans 14 amino acids. Trimming pared 2 bases from V and 8 bases from J, leaving 12 bases between. Germline CDR1 is MNHEY and CDR2 is SVGAGI. The CDR3 spells CASSYGGEGEKLFF. The CDR3 nucleotides are TGTGCCAGCAGTTACGGGGGGGAGGGGGAAAAACTGTTTTTT.

This clone has a count of ten or more. J is TRBJ2-3 and V is TRBV6-5; 8 bases agree with TRBD2. Germline CDR1 reads MNHEY; CDR2 reads SVGAGI. The CDR3 loop spans 13 amino acids. V lost 6 bases and J lost 3; bases outside the gene matches: 2. The chain's CDR3 is CASRRLATDTQYF. In DNA, the CDR3 is TGTGCCAGCAGAAGACTAGCGACAGATACGCAGTATTTT.

This clone was counted many times. This chain joins TRBV7-9 and TRBJ2-3; D is perhaps TRBD1 (6 bases). Trimming stripped 5 bases from V and 1 base from J, with 25 bases between. Germline V lookup: CDR1 SEHNR, CDR2 FQNEAQ (reference sequence). The CDR3 runs 19 residues. The CDR3 is CASSNTRGDVGGRTDTQYF. CDR3 bases: TGTGCCAGCAGCAACACTAGAGGGGATGTAGGGGGTCGCACAGATACGCAGTATTTT.

The table lists this clone with a few counts. The rearrangement uses TRBV10-2 and TRBJ2-3; TRBD2 aligns across 8 bases. CDR1 is WSHSY, CDR2 SAAADI, per germline. J gave up 2 bases and V 6 bases, and 7 bases lay outside the gene matches. This CDR3 is 15 amino acids long. CDR3 DNA: TGCGCCAGCAGGAGTGAGCGGGGGTACACAGATACGCAGTATTTT. It yields the protein CASRSERGYTDTQYF.

The table lists this clone with many counts. At one boundary the junction diverges from the germline segment, which might be a read error. This chain connects TRBV18 to TRBJ2-7, with D possibly TRBD2 on 5 matching bases. Germline-derived CDR1 and CDR2 are KGHSH and LQKENI. This CDR3 comprises 14 residues. The CDR3 region is CASSPSFLAWEQYF. CDR3 DNA sequence: TGTGCCAGTTCACCATCGTTCCTAGCCTGGGAGCAGTACTTC.

In its sample, this clone was seen many times. The rearrangement uses TRBV7-8 and TRBJ2-7; the match to TRBD1 covers 12 bases. Germline loops: CDR1 SGHVS, CDR2 FQNEAQ. This CDR3 has 17 amino acids. Trimming at V came to 1 base and at J to 0 bases, leaving 4 bases not matched to a gene. CDR3 sequence: CASSLVWGQGASYEQYF. DNA of the CDR3: TGTGCCAGCAGCTTAGTCTGGGGACAGGGGGCCTCCTACGAGCAGTACTTC.

Many counts were recorded for this clone. Germline is not matched at one junction end, which may reflect a read error. V and J are TRBV7-8 and TRBJ2-2; 11 bases are a match to TRBD2. Germline assignment: CDR1 SGHVS and CDR2 FQNEAQ. This CDR3 region has 18 residues. CDR3 sequence: CASSSTGGLAENAGELFF. In DNA, the CDR3 is TGTGCCAGCAGCTCAACCGGGGGACTAGCGGAGAACGCCGGGGAGCTGTTTTTT.

This clone has ten or more counts. This chain connects TRBV29-1 to TRBJ2-2; 10 bases line up with TRBD2. Germline values: CDR1 SQVTM, CDR2 ANQGSEA. The CDR3 spans 14 residues. CDR3 residues: CNQRGGANTGELFF. CDR3 coding DNA: TGCAACCAGCGGGGGGGGGCGAACACCGGGGAGCTGTTTTTT.

This clone was detected ten times or more. The CDR3 region is CASTWQGTGYNEQFF. The CDR3, as DNA: TGTGCCAGCACCTGGCAAGGGACAGGGTACAATGAGCAGTTCTTC. The chain has TRBV6-6 and TRBJ2-1; the match to TRBD1 covers 9 bases. The V gene end was trimmed by 7 bases and the J gene end by 4 bases; junction bases not matched to a gene: 8. Germline CDR1 reads MNHNY; CDR2 reads SVGAGI (reference sequence). The CDR3 totals 15 residues.

There are many counts of this clone. The CDR3 here is CASSQQGPYEQYF. CDR3 nucleotide sequence: TGTGCCAGCTCACAACAGGGCCCCTACGAGCAGTACTTC. This chain uses TRBV18 with TRBJ2-7; TRBD1 might be the D (6 bases). V shed 4 bases and J shed 2 bases, with 9 bases lying between them. This CDR3 is built from 13 residues. CDR1 is KGHSH and CDR2 is LQKENI in the germline V gene.

This clone was detected ten times or more. The chain recombines TRBV4-3 with TRBJ2-1; no reliable D call. The V end lost 3 bases, the J end lost 10 bases, and 13 bases lay between the germline ends. The length of the CDR3 is 13 residues. Germline V CDR1 and CDR2: LGHNA, YSLEER. This CDR3 is CASSQLLNGEQFF. The CDR3 nucleotides read TGCGCCAGCAGCCAGCTACTAAACGGGGAGCAGTTCTTC.

This clone was found many times. CDR3 amino acids: CASSQGLTSGIQETQYF. The DNA for the CDR3 is TGTGCCAGCAGCCAAGGCCTGACTAGCGGTATACAAGAGACCCAGTACTTC. The genes are TRBV4-2 and TRBJ2-5; 9 bases agree with TRBD2. The CDR3 contains 17 residues. Per the germline V gene, CDR1 is LGHNA and CDR2 is YNFKEQ. V was clipped by 1 base and J by 2 bases; unmatched bases: 8.

This clone was counted at least ten times. V usage is TRBV27 and J usage is TRBJ2-5, with D possibly TRBD1 on 5 matching bases. CDR1 is MNHEY and CDR2 is SMNVEV in the germline V gene (reference sequence). The CDR3 totals 12 residues. V was pared by 6 bases and J by 2 bases, with 7 bases between. CDR3 DNA sequence: TGTGCCAGCAGGCAGGGACAAGAGACCCAGTACTTC. Amino acid sequence: CASRQGQETQYF.

This clone was recorded many times. The genes are TRBV4-3 and TRBJ2-2, with a tentative D call TRBD2 (7 bases). Germline loops: CDR1 LGHNA, CDR2 YSLEER. Trimming shortened V by 0 bases and J by 5 bases, and 19 bases separated the two germline ends. This CDR3 has 18 amino acids. The CDR3 bases are TGCGCCAGCAGCCAAGATCGGGCTGGGGGGGCCGGTACCGGGGAGCTGTTTTTT. It encodes CASSQDRAGGAGTGELFF.

This clone was observed a handful of times. The chain employs TRBV6-1 and TRBJ2-1; 11 bases are shared with TRBD2. The CDR3 loop spans 15 amino acids. The germline gives CDR1 MNHNS, CDR2 SASEGT. Trimming at V came to 6 bases and at J to 5 bases, leaving 6 bases not matched to a gene. CDR3 region: CASSPRTSGHNEQFF. The CDR3 nucleotides read TGTGCCAGCAGCCCGAGGACTAGCGGGCACAATGAGCAGTTCTTC.

This clone was seen repeatedly, ten times or more. The chain carries TRBV23-1 and TRBJ1-5; 9 bases align to TRBD1. TRBV23-1 is placed among ORFs of uncertain function. The J segment lost 2 bases and the V segment lost 0 bases, leaving 5 bases of the junction unmatched. The CDR3 is 17 amino acids. The CDR3 protein is CASSQSGTGPCNQPQHF. In nucleotides, the CDR3 is TGCGCCAGCAGTCAATCGGGGACAGGGCCTTGCAATCAGCCCCAGCATTTT.

This clone was seen ten or more times. CDR3 loop: CASSHSGGGAVGYTF. The CDR3 region has the DNA TGTGCCAGCAGCCACTCGGGAGGGGGCGCGGTTGGCTACACCTTC. The rearrangement uses TRBV4-2 and TRBJ1-2; TRBD1 agrees at 7 bases. The CDR3 is made up of 15 amino acids. Germline CDR1 and CDR2: LGHNA and YNFKEQ. V was clipped by 3 bases and J by 7 bases; unmatched bases: 11.

This clone appeared many times. The chain combines TRBV18 with TRBJ1-5; D is uncertain. The germline gives CDR1 KGHSH, CDR2 LQKENI. Trimming left V 6 bases short and J 6 bases short, with 9 bases between. This CDR3 spans 12 amino acids. As DNA, the CDR3 is TGTGCCAGCTCCCGCGAAAGTCAGCCCCAGCATTTT. Translating gives CASSRESQPQHF.

This clone was detected ten times or more. This rearrangement joins TRBV7-8 to TRBJ1-3; 9 bases align to TRBD1. Germline CDR1 SGHVS, CDR2 FQNEAQ. The CDR3 contains 17 residues. V gave up 3 bases and J gave up 0 bases; unmatched junction bases: 6. This chain's CDR3 is CASSLTGGGRSGNTIYF. In DNA form, the CDR3 reads TGTGCCAGCAGCTTGACAGGGGGAGGCCGCTCTGGAAACACCATATATTTT.

V is TRBV9 and J is TRBJ1-4, with 9 nucleotides matching TRBD1. Germline trimming cut 4 bases from V and 3 bases from J; bases unmatched to any gene: 10. CDR3 size: 17 residues. Germline CDR1 is SGDLS and CDR2 is YYNGEE. The CDR3 loop is CASSPQTGGLANEKLFF. The CDR3 DNA reads as TGTGCCAGCAGCCCCCAGACAGGGGGGTTGGCTAATGAAAAACTGTTTTTT.

Many counts were recorded for this clone. This rearrangement joins TRBV6-5 to TRBJ2-7; a weak D match, TRBD1 (5 bases). The germline CDR1 and CDR2 sequences are MNHEY and SVGAGI. CDR3 size: 13 residues. The V gene lost 4 bases and the J gene lost 5 bases, with 12 bases spanning the gap. The DNA for the CDR3 is TGTGCCAGCAGTTCAGGGTTAGGAAACGAGCAGTACTTC. Translation: CASSSGLGNEQYF.

This clone was detected many times. V usage is TRBV29-1 and J usage is TRBJ2-3; 13 nucleotides match TRBD2. CDR1 is SQVTM, CDR2 ANQGSEA, per germline. Losses at the gene ends were 3 bases for V and 7 bases for J; bases not matched to a gene: 7. CDR3 length: 15 amino acids. CDR3 DNA: TGCAGCGTTGATCGTACTAGCGGGGGGGCGAATACGCAGTATTTT. Its protein is CSVDRTSGGANTQYF.